This T cell receptor beta chain comes out of a study of blood T cell repertoires in COVID-19. Study at large: Samples of COVID-19 (acute and convalescent) were obtained from the United States, Italy and Spain.

Using immunoSEQ multiplex PCR, the repertoire was profiled, and TCRdb retains in-frame clones only, with some absent. The sample holds 150,000 to 200,000 clones; roughly four fifths are singletons and the top ten take roughly 11%. The ends lost 5 bases at V and 8 bases at J; junction bases unmatched: 10. Germline CDR1 LNHDA, CDR2 SQIVND (reference sequence). CDR3 size: 15 residues. The specimen was peripheral blood. The chain combines TRBV19 with TRBJ2-1, with TRBD2 matching 9 bases. The clonotype comes from a man aged 55 to 69 with active or convalescent COVID-19. The CDR3 is CASSLLGGRVDEQFF. Here the CDR3 DNA reads TGTGCCAGTAGTCTCCTGGGCGGGAGGGTGGATGAGCAGTTCTTC.